Each of the 10 T cell receptor beta chains below was sequenced from the same sample in a study of control samples from healthy donors and cancer patients (dated by TCRdb to the early 2020s). Libraries were constructed by the immunoSEQ multiplex PCR assay. The immuneACCESS repertoire file appears here via TCRdb, limited to in-frame rearrangements. These files lack a portion of the clones; in checked studies, under half of the deficit traces to unresolved V genes, and the cause of the others is not known. In this sample the table shows 130,000 to 150,000 clones, 80% to 95% of which occur a single time. The top ten clonotypes cover 5.8% of the sample. The material sequenced was blood. The receptor source for this set is a man younger than 35 in good health.

The rearrangement joins TRBV20-1 to TRBJ2-1; TRBD2 agrees at 8 bases. The trim removed 3 bases at V and 7 bases at J, leaving 5 bases unmatched. Germline V CDR1 and CDR2: DFQATT, SNEGSKA (reference sequence). The CDR3 is 13 amino acids. In DNA form, the CDR3 reads TGCAGTGCTAGTCCGGGACTAGGGAATGAGCAGTTCTTC. Translation gives CSASPGLGNEQFF.

J is TRBJ1-5 and V is TRBV19, with TRBD1 identical over 7 bases. V was pared by 3 bases and J by 6 bases, with 8 bases of the junction left unmatched. Looked up from germline, CDR1 is LNHDA and CDR2 is SQIVND (reference sequence). The CDR3 extends over 15 amino acids. In DNA, the CDR3 is TGTGCCAGTAGTATGGGAGGGGGCGCGGGTCAGCCCCAGCATTTT. The encoded protein is CASSMGGGAGQPQHF.

The chain carries TRBV6-6 and TRBJ1-1, with D uncertain. V lost 6 bases, J lost 3 bases, and 14 bases lay in between. This CDR3 contains 14 residues. Per the germline V gene, CDR1 is MNHNY and CDR2 is SVGAGI (reference sequence). DNA of the CDR3: TGTGCCAGCAGCGAAACGTATTCAGACACTGAAGCTTTCTTT. Amino acid sequence: CASSETYSDTEAFF.

This chain uses TRBV11-2 with TRBJ2-1, with 12 nucleotides matching TRBD2. CDR1 SGHAT and CDR2 FQNNGV come from the germline V gene. CDR3 length equals 15 residues. The trim removed 10 bases at V and 4 bases at J, leaving 8 bases unmatched. CDR3 sequence reads: CATRGTSGPYNEQFF. Written as DNA, the CDR3 is TGTGCCACTAGGGGGACTAGCGGGCCTTACAATGAGCAGTTCTTC.

V is TRBV7-8 and J is TRBJ2-3; the match to TRBD2 covers 7 bases. CDR1 is SGHVS, CDR2 FQNEAQ, per germline. CDR3 length: 21 amino acids. V lost 1 base and J lost 0; bases outside the gene matches: 19. CDR3 nucleotide sequence: TGTGCCAGCAGCTTAGAGGGGCTAGCGGAATACATGTTTCGGAGCACAGATACGCAGTATTTT. As protein: CASSLEGLAEYMFRSTDTQYF. Full variable domain (rest looked up from reference TRBV7-8 and TRBJ2-3): GAGVSQSPRYKVAKRGQDVALRCDPISGHVSLFWYQQALGQGPEFLTYFQNEAQLDKSGLPSDRFFAERPEGSVSTLKIQRTQQEDSAVYLCASSLEGLAEYMFRSTDTQYFGPGTRLTVL.

The chain recombines TRBV6-2 or TRBV6-3 with TRBJ2-1; 9 nucleotides match TRBD2. V dropped 4 bases and J dropped 3; count of bases not matched to a gene: 4. The CDR3 totals 15 residues. Germline assignment: CDR1 MNHEY and CDR2 SVGEGT. The CDR3 loop is CASSSVTSGYNEQFF. In DNA, the CDR3 is TGTGCCAGCAGTTCGGTGACTAGCGGCTACAATGAGCAGTTCTTC.

This clone was found once. The genes are TRBV28 and TRBJ2-1; tentative D call: TRBD2 (6 bases). This CDR3 region has 15 residues. The V gene's germline CDR1 is MDHEN and CDR2 SYDVKM. V lost 6 bases to trimming and J lost 5 bases, with 17 bases between them. The CDR3 here is CASSAGTYVHNEQFF. The CDR3 DNA reads TGTGCCAGCAGCGCCGGGACTTACGTCCACAATGAGCAGTTCTTC.

V usage is TRBV27 and J usage is TRBJ2-6; 8 bases are shared with TRBD1. The ends lost 5 bases at V and 1 base at J; junction bases unmatched: 4. CDR3 length: 16 residues. Germline V gene data show CDR1 as MNHEY and CDR2 as SMNVEV (reference sequence). This chain's CDR3 is CASSIRGPSGANVLTF. The CDR3 nucleotides read TGTGCCAGCAGTATCAGGGGGCCTTCTGGGGCCAACGTCCTGACTTTC.

DNA of the CDR3: TGTGCCAGCAGTTATTCCGGGACCGGAAACAATCAGCCCCAGCATTTT. Translated: CASSYSGTGNNQPQHF. The chain carries TRBV6-6 and TRBJ1-5; a possible D gene is TRBD1 (5 bases). The CDR3 loop spans 16 amino acids. With 3 bases removed from V and 3 bases from J, the gap between germline ends came to 15 bases. Germline CDR1 reads MNHNY; CDR2 reads SVGAGI (reference sequence).

The chain is built from TRBV30 and TRBJ2-1; TRBD2 matches 7 bases. Germline CDR1 reads GTSNPN; CDR2 reads SVGIG (reference sequence). The V gene end was trimmed by 8 bases and the J gene end by 8 bases; junction bases not matched to a gene: 12. CDR3 size: 13 residues. The DNA for the CDR3 is TGTGCCGGGGGGGAACAGGCTCGCGATGAGCAGTTCTTC. Its protein product is CAGGEQARDEQFF.